This entry is about one T cell receptor beta chain. The sample comes from a study of blood T cell repertoires in COVID-19. The CDR3 contains 16 residues. The V gene's germline CDR1 is LGHNA and CDR2 YSLEER. V shed 4 bases and J 2 bases; nucleotides not matched to a gene: 11. Participant reports of clinical history set cohort assignment. Up to 2 weeks before entering the study, exposed participants had met a COVID-19 case. The repertoire was sequenced with immunoSEQ multiplex PCR; TCRdb's copy has only in-frame clones and lacks some. The data contain over 200,000 clones, almost 90% of them singletons. This TCR derives from a man aged 30-40 years who had been exposed to COVID-19. The specimen was PBMCs or T cells enriched from blood (not recorded which). The rearrangement links TRBV4-3 to TRBJ2-7; TRBD1 aligns across 7 bases. Written as DNA, the CDR3 is TGCGCCAGCAGCCCTTCCTACGGGACAGATACCTACGAGCAGTACTTC. Amino acids: CASSPSYGTDTYEQYF.